Below, 31 T cell receptor beta chains from the same sample are listed, as sequenced in a study of shared clonotypes between healthy human individuals. Generated by immunoSEQ multiplex PCR, the TCRdb table keeps only in-frame clones and is missing some. The sample consists of 90,000 to 100,000 clones, less than 50% of them appearing once. The sequenced sample consisted of PBMCs. The receptor set was obtained from a woman in her thirties or forties in good health. Some clones in this sample may be carry-over from other donors' samples.

The V gene is TRBV6-1, the J gene TRBJ1-2; no reliable D call. The CDR3 spans 14 residues. Germline V gene sequence: CDR1 MNHNS, CDR2 SASEGT. V was trimmed by 1 base and J by 1 base, leaving 7 bases between them. The DNA of the CDR3 is TGTGCCAGCAGTGAAGGGCCGATTAACTATGGCTACACCTTC. This sequence encodes CASSEGPINYGYTF.

This clone was observed a few times. This chain connects TRBV28 to TRBJ1-5; TRBD1 matches 8 bases. With 4 bases clipped from V and 7 bases from J, the junction kept 6 bases outside the gene matches. The germline gives CDR1 MDHEN, CDR2 SYDVKM. The CDR3 is made up of 14 amino acids. CDR3 sequence: CASSSSGQGQPQHF. CDR3 in DNA: TGTGCCAGCAGTTCGTCAGGACAGGGACAGCCCCAGCATTTT.

The count of this clone is one. The chain employs TRBV7-6 and TRBJ1-1, with D uncertain. From germline, CDR1 is SGHVS and CDR2 FNYEAQ. Trimming took off 0 bases at V and 1 base at J, with 12 bases between the two ends. The CDR3 has 16 residues. CDR3 residues: CASSLAVGITNTEAFF. In DNA form, the CDR3 reads TGTGCCAGCAGCTTAGCGGTGGGGATTACGAACACTGAAGCTTTCTTT.

This clone was counted many times. The chain joins TRBV6-5 to TRBJ2-2; D unresolved. Germline CDR1 reads MNHEY; CDR2 reads SVGAGI. The CDR3 totals 12 residues. Trimming took off 7 bases at V and 6 bases at J, with 9 bases between the two ends. CDR3 coding DNA: TGTGCCAGCACCCATTTTCCCGGGGAGCTGTTTTTT. It specifies CASTHFPGELFF.

Many counts were recorded for this clone. V gene TRBV27 combines with J gene TRBJ2-7; a possible D gene is TRBD1 (5 bases). Germline V gene data show CDR1 as MNHEY and CDR2 as SMNVEV (reference sequence). The V gene lost 5 bases and the J gene lost 5 bases, with 16 bases spanning the gap. The CDR3 runs 14 residues. The CDR3 DNA reads as TGTGCCAGCAGTCTCCGAAGACAGCTCCACGAGCAGTACTTC. This encodes CASSLRRQLHEQYF.

This clone was counted ten times or more. This sequence joins TRBV30 and TRBJ2-7, with 11 bases lining up with TRBD2. J lost 5 bases, V lost 0 bases, and 3 bases had no gene match. Germline CDR1 reads GTSNPN; CDR2 reads SVGIG (reference sequence). The CDR3 is 14 residues long. The CDR3 sequence: CAWSVQLAGDEQYF. As DNA, the CDR3 is TGTGCCTGGAGTGTACAACTAGCGGGAGACGAGCAGTACTTC.

This clone was detected only a few times. This chain connects TRBV7-6 to TRBJ2-7; 7 nucleotides agree with TRBD2. The CDR3 loop spans 13 amino acids. The trim removed 5 bases at V and 6 bases at J, leaving 7 bases unmatched. From germline, CDR1 is SGHVS and CDR2 FNYEAQ. The CDR3 reads CASSPRTRLEQYF. CDR3 nucleotide sequence: TGTGCCAGCAGCCCGAGGACTAGGCTCGAGCAGTACTTC.

This sequence joins TRBV6-5 and TRBJ2-5; the match to TRBD1 covers 8 bases. The J call may be wrong; the DNA end is better matched by TRBJ2-7. The CDR3 extends over 15 amino acids. Germline V gene lookup returns CDR1 MNHEY and CDR2 SVGAGI. The CDR3 DNA reads TGTGCCAGCAGCGCATCGGACAGGGACAGCCACGAGCAGTACTTC. The encoded protein is CASSASDRDSHEQYF.

This chain joins TRBV10-3 and TRBJ2-7, with D perhaps matching TRBD1 or TRBD2 (6 bases each). The V gene's germline CDR1 is ENHRY and CDR2 SYGVKD. The CDR3 is 12 residues long. Trimming removed 6 bases from V and 6 bases from J, with 12 bases in between. CDR3 sequence: CAISGGQLEQYF. The CDR3 DNA is TGTGCCATCAGCGGGGGCCAACTCGAGCAGTACTTC.

The gene calls are TRBV7-2 and TRBJ2-2, with D perhaps TRBD2 (5 bases). CDR1 and CDR2 from the germline V gene are SGHTA and FQGNSA. The CDR3 totals 16 residues. Trimming pared 6 bases from V and 6 bases from J, leaving 20 bases between. CDR3 sequence reads: CASSSTSPQRPGELFF. CDR3 nucleotides: TGTGCCAGCAGTTCCACCTCACCCCAGCGGCCCGGGGAGCTGTTTTTT.

V and J are TRBV10-3 and TRBJ2-7, with 10 positions matching TRBD2. After removal of 5 bases from V and 6 bases from J, the junction contained 7 bases not matched to a gene. CDR1 and CDR2 from the germline V gene are ENHRY and SYGVKD. This CDR3 has 14 residues. CDR3 protein: CAISSGLATCEQYF. In nucleotides, the CDR3 is TGTGCCATCAGTTCGGGACTAGCGACCTGCGAGCAGTACTTC.

About this clone itself: This probably arose from a read error, given a far larger clone one base away. The genes are TRBV4-3 and TRBJ2-6, with a possible D match to TRBD1 (5 bases). Per the germline V gene, CDR1 is LGHNA and CDR2 is YSLEER. The CDR3 runs 14 residues. CDR3 protein: CASASFSGASVLTF. CDR3 DNA: TGCGCCAGCGCCAGCTTCTCTGGGGCCAGCGTCCTGACTTTC.

Many counts were recorded for this clone. This chain connects TRBV10-1 to TRBJ1-2; the D is unclear. This CDR3 is 14 amino acids long. Germline CDR1 WNHNN, CDR2 SYGVQD (reference sequence). Trimming left V 4 bases short and J 5 bases short, with 14 bases between. CDR3 protein: CASSVQGIRYGYTF. In DNA, the CDR3 is TGCGCCAGCAGTGTACAAGGAATTCGGTATGGCTACACCTTC.

This rearrangement joins TRBV6-4 to TRBJ1-5; D might be TRBD1 (6 bases). The CDR3 totals 14 residues. Between the trimmed V and J ends, which lost 10 bases and 0 bases, there was a span of 13 bases. Germline lookup yields CDR1 MRHNA and CDR2 SNTAGT. The CDR3: CATLRQVSNQPQHF. Written as DNA, the CDR3 is TGTGCCACCTTAAGACAGGTTAGCAATCAGCCCCAGCATTTT.

The sample holds one count of this clone. V gene TRBV5-1 combines with J gene TRBJ1-2; 8 bases map to TRBD1. V dropped 5 bases and J dropped 8; count of bases not matched to a gene: 8. The CDR3 length is 13 residues. CDR1 and CDR2 from the germline V gene are SGHRS and YFSETQ. For the CDR3, the DNA is TGCGCCAGCAGTGCAGGGGGCTCCGGCGGCTACACCTTC. Amino acid sequence: CASSAGGSGGYTF.

This clone was counted at least ten times. The genes are TRBV14 and TRBJ2-5; a possible D gene is TRBD2 (5 bases). The J call may be wrong; the DNA end is better matched by TRBJ2-7. In germline, CDR1 is SGHDN, CDR2 FVKESK. CDR3 length: 12 residues. CDR3 residues: CASGRSSYEQYF. The DNA of the CDR3 is TGTGCCAGCGGGAGAAGCTCCTACGAGCAGTACTTC.

This clone was observed many times. The genes are TRBV6-4 and TRBJ1-1; the D is unclear. This CDR3 contains 12 residues. V gave up 1 base and J gave up 11 bases, with 11 bases separating them. Germline V CDR1 and CDR2: MRHNA, SNTAGT. CDR3 DNA: TGTGCCAGCAGTGACTTCGAAGGGTTTGCTTTCTTT. This encodes CASSDFEGFAFF.

This clone occurred many times. CDR3 sequence (DNA): TGTGCCAGCAGTGCGTACAGGAACACCGGGGAGCTGTTTTTT. Translating gives CASSAYRNTGELFF. The chain carries TRBV28 and TRBJ2-2, with D unresolved. With 5 bases removed from V and 1 base from J, the gap between germline ends came to 8 bases. Germline lookup yields CDR1 MDHEN and CDR2 SYDVKM. The CDR3 sequence is 14 residues long. The full variable domain, completed using reference TRBV28 and TRBJ2-2, is DVKVTQSSRYLVKRTGEKVFLECVQDMDHENMFWYRQDPGLGLRLIYFSYDVKMKEKGDIPEGYSVSREKKERFSLILESASTNQTSMYLCASSAYRNTGELFFGEGSRLTVL.

Comment on this clone: This probably arose from a read error, given a far larger clone one base away. The chain carries TRBV4-2 and TRBJ1-5; TRBD1 is a possible D gene (5 bases). The CDR3 has 15 amino acids. V shed 1 base and J shed 4 bases, with 11 bases lying between them. Per the germline V gene, CDR1 is LGHNA and CDR2 is YNFKEQ. CDR3 residues: CASSQVQVGNQPQHF. CDR3 nucleotides: TGTGCCAGCAGCCAAGTACAGGTAGGGAATCAGCCCCAGCATTTT.

The chain uses TRBV7-9 and TRBJ2-5; 14 bases match TRBD2. The CDR3 extends over 15 amino acids. V trimming: 5 bases; J trimming: 9 bases; junction bases outside the gene matches: 8. Germline CDR1 reads SEHNR; CDR2 reads FQNEAQ (reference sequence). The CDR3 sequence is CASSPMTSGREAQYF. CDR3 nucleotide sequence: TGTGCCAGCAGCCCGATGACTAGCGGGAGGGAGGCCCAGTACTTC.

V is TRBV6-4 and J is TRBJ1-1; D is unresolved. CDR1 and CDR2 (germline): MRHNA, SNTAGT. CDR3 size: 13 residues. V dropped 3 bases and J dropped 5 bases, with 10 bases sitting between them. The CDR3 spells CASSELQGTEAFF. CDR3 DNA sequence: TGTGCCAGCAGTGAACTCCAAGGGACTGAAGCTTTCTTT.

This clone was found a few times. Other DNA sequences within the sample encode an identical CDR3. CDR3 DNA sequence: TGTGCCAGCAGCCGAGGGACTCGAGACACCGGGGAGCTGTTTTTT. Amino acid sequence: CASSRGTRDTGELFF. The chain recombines TRBV5-4 with TRBJ2-2, with D possibly TRBD2 on 6 matching bases. Trimming stripped 4 bases from V and 3 bases from J, with 13 bases between. The V gene's germline CDR1 is SGHNT and CDR2 YYREEE (reference sequence). There are 15 residues in the CDR3. Full variable domain (missing parts from reference TRBV5-4 and TRBJ2-2): ETGVTQSPTHLIKTRGQQVTLRCSSQSGHNTVSWYQQALGQGPQFIFQYYREEENGRGNFPPRFSGLQFPNYSSELNVNALELDDSALYLCASSRGTRDTGELFFGEGSRLTVL.

This clone occurred a few times. This rearrangement joins TRBV5-4 to TRBJ2-7, with 8 bases lining up with TRBD1. After removal of 4 bases from V and 3 bases from J, the junction contained 6 bases not matched to a gene. Germline CDR1 and CDR2: SGHNT and YYREEE (reference sequence). The CDR3 spans 14 residues. The CDR3 sequence is CASSPGTGGYEQYF. In nucleotides, the CDR3 is TGTGCCAGCAGCCCCGGGACAGGAGGCTACGAGCAGTACTTC.

This clone occurred many times. CDR3 protein: CASSPSGDYEQYF. The DNA of the CDR3 is TGTGCCAGCTCACCGAGCGGGGATTACGAGCAGTACTTC. This sequence joins TRBV18 and TRBJ2-7; TRBD2 matches 7 bases. Germline CDR1 reads KGHSH; CDR2 reads LQKENI. Trimming cost V 3 bases and J 4 bases; bases outside gene matches: 3. This CDR3 is built from 13 residues.

The CDR3 DNA sequence: TGTGCCAGCTCAAGACTCCCGCTAGCGGGGGATGAGCAGTTCTTC. Protein sequence: CASSRLPLAGDEQFF. The chain is built from TRBV18 and TRBJ2-1, with TRBD2 matching over 10 bases. The V and J ends lost 5 bases and 8 bases, in that order; junction bases with no gene match: 9. The CDR3 length is 15 residues. Germline V gives CDR1 KGHSH, CDR2 LQKENI.

The V and J genes are TRBV2 and TRBJ1-2; D unclear. Trimming pared 7 bases from V and 8 bases from J, leaving 14 bases between. CDR1 and CDR2 (germline): SNHLY, FYNNEI. This CDR3 spans 12 amino acids. CDR3 sequence reads: CASTLGSFGYTF. CDR3 DNA: TGTGCCAGCACCCTGGGGAGTTTCGGCTACACCTTC.

This rearrangement joins TRBV9 to TRBJ2-1, with 7 bases matching TRBD1. The CDR3 is 16 amino acids. V lost 3 bases to trimming and J lost 2 bases; unmatched junction nucleotides: 8. The V gene's germline CDR1 is SGDLS and CDR2 YYNGEE. For the CDR3, the DNA is TGTGCCAGCAGCGCCCGACAGGGAACTACCTACAATGAGCAGTTCTTC. Translating gives CASSARQGTTYNEQFF.

As regards this clone: A much larger clone differs from this one at a single base, so this may be a read error. The J gene is TRBJ2-1, the V gene TRBV5-4; D gene unclear. The CDR3 covers 13 residues. Germline-derived CDR1 and CDR2 are SGHNT and YYREEE (reference sequence). The CDR3 DNA reads as TGTGCCAGCAGCTTGGGCTCCGCCGATGAGCAGCTCTTC. The encoded protein is CASSLGSADEQLF. The full variable domain, in which reference TRBV5-4 and TRBJ2-1 provide the parts outside the CDR3, is ETGVTQSPTHLIKTRGQQVTLRCSSQSGHNTVSWYQQALGQGPQFIFQYYREEENGRGNFPPRFSGLQFPNYSSELNVNALELDDSALYLCASSLGSADEQLFGPGTRLTVL.

This clone was observed at least ten times. The J gene is TRBJ2-7, the V gene TRBV28; TRBD2 matches 14 bases. Germline V gives CDR1 MDHEN, CDR2 SYDVKM. V gave up 6 bases and J gave up 5 bases; unmatched junction bases: 6. The CDR3 contains 15 residues. CDR3 sequence reads: CASRLGLAGVNEQYF. The CDR3 DNA reads TGTGCCAGCAGATTGGGACTAGCGGGAGTAAACGAGCAGTACTTC. Based on the CDR3 plus reference TRBV28 and TRBJ2-7, the full variable domain is DVKVTQSSRYLVKRTGEKVFLECVQDMDHENMFWYRQDPGLGLRLIYFSYDVKMKEKGDIPEGYSVSREKKERFSLILESASTNQTSMYLCASRLGLAGVNEQYFGPGTRLTVT.

The chain uses TRBV27 and TRBJ2-5; tentatively, D is TRBD2 (6 bases). Trimming took off 5 bases at V and 5 bases at J, with 15 bases between the two ends. CDR1 and CDR2 from the germline V gene are MNHEY and SMNVEV (reference sequence). The CDR3 extends over 14 amino acids. The CDR3 region is CASSRLGQRETQYF. CDR3 nucleotides: TGTGCCAGCAGTAGACTAGGCCAGAGGGAGACCCAGTACTTC.

This chain connects TRBV6-9 to TRBJ1-4; 7 nucleotides match TRBD1. The trim removed 6 bases at V and 10 bases at J, leaving 5 bases unmatched. CDR1 and CDR2 (germline): MNHGY, SVAAGI. The CDR3 is 12 residues long. The CDR3 nucleotides are TGTGCCAGCAGGCAGGACAGGTCAAAACTGTTTTTT. As protein: CASRQDRSKLFF.